The present T cell receptor beta chain was sequenced within a study of blood T cell repertoires in COVID-19. Background on the study: Donors in the United States, Italy and Spain gave samples during acute or convalescent COVID-19. From T cells, B-cell-depleted T cells, or PBMCs came the material, which was cDNA or gDNA.

The CDR3 totals 16 residues. V dropped 0 bases and J dropped 10 bases, with 19 bases sitting between them. Germline V gives CDR1 PRHDT, CDR2 FYEKMQ (reference sequence). Authors' data handling: How many nucleated cells were present was estimated from reference gene primer amplification. Using immunoSEQ multiplex PCR, the repertoire was profiled, and TCRdb retains in-frame clones only, with some absent. That table supplies the V and J calls and clone size; D and trimming were determined from the DNA. Among over 100,000 clones listed, less than 90% were seen once. The source is an elderly man with acute or convalescent COVID-19. Sample: peripheral blood. The J gene is TRBJ1-5, the V gene TRBV13, with no clear D. The CDR3 is CASSLGLEGGEGPQHF. The CDR3 DNA sequence: TGTGCCAGCAGCTTAGGCCTGGAGGGCGGGGAGGGACCCCAGCATTTT.